What follows describes a single T cell receptor beta chain. These data belong to a study of T cell responses to AZD1222 COVID-19 vaccine. This table comes from immunoSEQ multiplex PCR, and its TCRdb copy is limited to in-frame clones, with some not included. The data contain about 120,000 clones, around nine tenths of them singletons. This CDR3 contains 12 residues. Trimming took off 0 bases at V and 10 bases at J, with 10 bases between the two ends. CDR1 and CDR2 (germline): MNHNS, SASEGT. This receptor was obtained from an adult who received the AZD1222 COVID-19 vaccine. The chain links TRBV6-1 to TRBJ2-7; D assignment may be TRBD1 or TRBD2 (5 bases each). This specimen was peripheral blood, taken 28 days after the second AZD1222 dose. Here the CDR3 reads CASSEAGDSQYF. The CDR3 DNA reads TGTGCCAGCAGTGAAGCGGGGGATTCACAGTACTTC.